Listed below are T cell receptor beta chains from one sample, sequenced in a study of cytomegalovirus exposure and HLA in healthy donors. Method: immunoSEQ multiplex PCR; TCRdb's copy keeps in-frame clones and lacks some. The sample holds some 250,000 clones, around 86% seen once. Sequencing was carried out using PBMCs. These receptors originate from a woman in her twenties or thirties in good health and CMV-seropositive. CDR3s include the opening cysteine and the closing phenylalanine or tryptophan. The order of the fields is clone size, D gene, V gene, J gene, CDR3 DNA, CDR3 protein. D genes are given only for firm matches. Size values are once, few and many counts, or a class for expanded clones, and some rows have none.

-	TRBD1	TRBV25-1	TRBJ2-7	TGTGCCAGCATCGGGGACAGGGCCTACGAGCAGTACTTC	CASIGDRAYEQYF
-	-	TRBV18	TRBJ1-4	TGTGCCAGCTCCTCACAGACTAGTAATGAAAAACTGTTTTTT	CASSSQTSNEKLFF
-	TRBD2	TRBV5-8	TRBJ2-3	TGTGCCAGCAGCCGCGGGAGGGACAGCACAGATACGCAGTATTTT	CASSRGRDSTDTQYF
-	-	TRBV6-1	TRBJ1-5	TGTGCCAGCAGTACTACAGGGAGCGATCAGCCCCAGCATTTT	CASSTTGSDQPQHF
few	TRBD1	TRBV6-1	TRBJ1-2	TGTGCCAGCAGTGAAAGAGGCAGCGACAGGGTGGTCGGCTACACCTTC	CASSERGSDRVVGYTF
-	-	TRBV5-1	TRBJ1-1	TGCGCCAGCAGCTTGGCCTCTGCGTCAGGGTCTGAAGCTTTCTTT	CASSLASASGSEAFF
-	TRBD2	TRBV11-3	TRBJ2-5	TGTGCCAGCAGCTTTAGGGGAGGGAACCCTAAAGAGACCCAGTACTTC	CASSFRGGNPKETQYF
-	TRBD2	TRBV6-1	TRBJ2-1	TGTGCCAGCAGCGGTGGGGTAGCGGGAGACAATGAGCAGTTCTTC	CASSGGVAGDNEQFF
-	TRBD1	TRBV7-6	TRBJ1-3	TGTGCCAGCAGCTCTGACAGGGTGTCCACTGGAAACACCATATATTTT	CASSSDRVSTGNTIYF
few	-	TRBV30	TRBJ1-2	TGTGCCTGGAGTGTATCGGGGTGGGATGGCTACACCTTC	CAWSVSGWDGYTF
once	TRBD2	TRBV27	TRBJ2-7	TGTGCCAGCAGTTTATCATCCGGGAGGGCGGGTTACGAGCAGTACTTC	CASSLSSGRAGYEQYF
-	-	TRBV7-3	TRBJ2-2	TGTGCCAGCAGCTCTCAAGGGGTCCTTATCCCCGGGGAGCTGTTTTTT	CASSSQGVLIPGELFF
-	TRBD1	TRBV2	TRBJ1-5	TGTGCCAGCAGTGAAACAGGGGACGGAAGCCCTTTGAGCCAGCCCCAGCATTTT	CASSETGDGSPLSQPQHF
many	TRBD1	TRBV7-8	TRBJ2-7	TGTGCCAGCAGCCTGGGACAGGGGGCGTGGGAGCAGTACTTC	CASSLGQGAWEQYF
-	-	TRBV5-4	TRBJ2-1	TGTGCCAGCAGCTTAGGCGGAGCGGCGTCCTACAATGAGCAGTTCTTC	CASSLGGAASYNEQFF